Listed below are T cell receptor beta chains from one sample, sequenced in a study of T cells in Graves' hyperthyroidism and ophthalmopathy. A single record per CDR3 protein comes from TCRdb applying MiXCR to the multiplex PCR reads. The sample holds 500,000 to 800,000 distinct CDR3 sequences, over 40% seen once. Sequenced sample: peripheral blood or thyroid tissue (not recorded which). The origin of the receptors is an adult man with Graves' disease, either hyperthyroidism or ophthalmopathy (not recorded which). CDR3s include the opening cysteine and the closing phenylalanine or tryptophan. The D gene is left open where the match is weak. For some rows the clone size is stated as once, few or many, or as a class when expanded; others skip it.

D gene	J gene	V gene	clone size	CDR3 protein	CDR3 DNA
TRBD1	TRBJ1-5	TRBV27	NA	CASTPTGVNQPQHF	TGTGCCAGCACCCCAACAGGGGTCAATCAGCCCCAGCATTTT
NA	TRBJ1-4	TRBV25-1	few	CASRDVPGPNEKLFF	TGTGCCAGCAGAGATGTCCCAGGGCCTAATGAAAAACTGTTTTTT
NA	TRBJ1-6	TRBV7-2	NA	CASSARTENSPLHF	TGTGCCAGCAGTGCCCGGACAGAGAATTCACCCCTCCACTTT
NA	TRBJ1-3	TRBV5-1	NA	CASSLGERGNTIYF	TGCGCCAGCAGCCTGGGCGAGAGAGGAAACACCATATATTTT
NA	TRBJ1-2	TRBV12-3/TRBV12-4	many	CASSSDGSYGYTF	TGTGCCAGCAGTTCGGACGGAAGCTATGGCTACACCTTC
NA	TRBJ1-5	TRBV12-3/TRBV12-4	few	CASSFLTQPQHF	TGTGCCAGCAGTTTCTTAACTCAGCCCCAGCATTTT
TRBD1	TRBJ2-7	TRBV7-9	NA	CASSYSLGTGEYEQYF	TGTGCCAGCAGTTACTCCCTTGGGACAGGGGAATACGAGCAGTACTTC
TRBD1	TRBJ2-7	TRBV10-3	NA	CAISSKGAPYEQYF	TGTGCCATCAGTAGCAAGGGGGCCCCCTACGAGCAGTACTTC
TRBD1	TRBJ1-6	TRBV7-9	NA	CASKIGTGWSPLHF	TGTGCCAGCAAGATCGGGACAGGGTGGTCACCCCTCCACTTT
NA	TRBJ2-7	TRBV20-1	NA	CSARKAMDKDEQYF	TGCAGTGCTAGGAAAGCCATGGACAAGGACGAGCAGTACTTC
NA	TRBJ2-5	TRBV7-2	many	CASSLDRVQETQYF	TGTGCCAGCAGCTTAGACAGGGTCCAAGAGACCCAGTACTTC
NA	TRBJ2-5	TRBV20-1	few	CSAPIGLAIMEETQYF	TGCAGTGCCCCCATCGGTCTAGCTATTATGGAAGAGACCCAGTACTTC
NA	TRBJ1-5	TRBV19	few	CASSIARAKNQPQHF	TGTGCCAGTAGTATAGCGAGGGCCAAAAATCAGCCCCAGCATTTT
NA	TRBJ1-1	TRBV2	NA	CASSDGVTAFF	TGTGCCAGCAGTGATGGGGTCACCGCTTTCTTT
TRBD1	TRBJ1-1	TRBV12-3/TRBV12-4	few	CASSFVTGVSLRNTEAFF	TGTGCCAGCAGTTTCGTCACAGGGGTTAGCCTGAGAAACACTGAAGCTTTCTTT